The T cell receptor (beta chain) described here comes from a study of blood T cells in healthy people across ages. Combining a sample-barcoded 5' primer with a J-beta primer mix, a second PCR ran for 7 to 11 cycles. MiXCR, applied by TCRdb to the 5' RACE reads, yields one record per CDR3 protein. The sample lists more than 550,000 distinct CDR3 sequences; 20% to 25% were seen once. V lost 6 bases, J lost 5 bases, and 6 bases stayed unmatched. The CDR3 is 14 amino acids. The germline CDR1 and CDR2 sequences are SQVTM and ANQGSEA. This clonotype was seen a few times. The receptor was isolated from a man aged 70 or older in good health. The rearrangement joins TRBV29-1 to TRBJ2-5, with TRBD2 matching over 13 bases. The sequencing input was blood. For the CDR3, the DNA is TGCAGCGTAGGGGGACTAGCGGGATGGGAGACCCAGTACTTC. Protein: CSVGGLAGWETQYF.